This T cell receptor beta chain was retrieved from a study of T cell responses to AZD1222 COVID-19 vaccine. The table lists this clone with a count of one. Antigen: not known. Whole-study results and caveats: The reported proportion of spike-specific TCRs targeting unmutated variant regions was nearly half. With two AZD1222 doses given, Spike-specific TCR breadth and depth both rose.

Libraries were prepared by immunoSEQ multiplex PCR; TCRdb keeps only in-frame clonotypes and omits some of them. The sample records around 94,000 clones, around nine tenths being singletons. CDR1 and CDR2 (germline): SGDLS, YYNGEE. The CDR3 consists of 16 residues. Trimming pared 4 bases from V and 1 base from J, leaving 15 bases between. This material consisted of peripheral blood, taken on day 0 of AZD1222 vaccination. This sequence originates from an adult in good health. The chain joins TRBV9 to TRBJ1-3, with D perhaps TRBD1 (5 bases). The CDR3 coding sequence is TGTGCCAGCAGCCCACGGGACGGCGGTTCTGGAAACACCATATATTTT. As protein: CASSPRDGGSGNTIYF. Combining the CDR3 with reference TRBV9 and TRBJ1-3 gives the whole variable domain DSGVTQTPKHLITATGQRVTLRCSPRSGDLSVYWYQQSLDQGLQFLIQYYNGEERAKGNILERFSAQQFPDLHSELNLSSLELGDSALYFCASSPRDGGSGNTIYFGEGSWLTVV.